This T cell receptor beta chain was sequenced in a study of CXCR3-negative and CXCR3-positive naive CD8 T cells. Study results and limitations: Naive cells that were CXCR3-negative or CXCR3-positive used TRBV-TRBJ genes alike, while memory cells diverged. Hydrophobicity was higher for TRB CDR3s found in CXCR3-positive naive cells than in CXCR3-negative naive cells.

In germline, CDR1 is MNHEY, CDR2 SMNVEV (reference sequence). This CDR3 comprises 13 residues. Note on this clonotype: Its antigen remains unknown.

Investigators sorted each CD8+ T cell subset in triplicate, taking 300,000 or so cells each time. The libraries of TRB cDNA were constructed through 5' RACE using UMI labels. TCRdb reprocessed the 5' RACE reads and keeps a single row for each CDR3 protein, giving no DNA. Recorded here are tens of thousands of distinct CDR3 sequences; the top ten clones represent 0.5% to 0.55%. V is TRBV27 and J is TRBJ2-7. Specimen: naive CXCR3+ CD8+ T cells from blood. Subset of the sample: CD45RO-CCR7+CD27+CD95- naive CD8+ T cells expressing CXCR3 (TNR3+). The TCR sequence derives from a human donor in good health. Some clones in this sample may be carry-over from other donors' samples. The CDR3 sequence: CASSLAFSYEQYF.